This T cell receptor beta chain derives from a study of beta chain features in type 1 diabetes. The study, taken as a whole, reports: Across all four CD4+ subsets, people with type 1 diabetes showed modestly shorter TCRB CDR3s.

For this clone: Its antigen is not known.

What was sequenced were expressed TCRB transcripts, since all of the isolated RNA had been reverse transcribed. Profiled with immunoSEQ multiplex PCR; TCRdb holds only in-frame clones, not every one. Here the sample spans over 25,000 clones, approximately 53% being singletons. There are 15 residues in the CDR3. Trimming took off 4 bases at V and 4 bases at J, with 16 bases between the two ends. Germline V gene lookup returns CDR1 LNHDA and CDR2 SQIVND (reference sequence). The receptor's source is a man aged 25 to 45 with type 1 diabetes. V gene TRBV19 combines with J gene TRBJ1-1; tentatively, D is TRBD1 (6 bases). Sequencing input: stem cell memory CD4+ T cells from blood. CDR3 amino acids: CASSRPQGTGTEAFF. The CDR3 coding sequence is TGTGCCAGTAGTAGACCACAGGGCACAGGCACTGAAGCTTTCTTT.